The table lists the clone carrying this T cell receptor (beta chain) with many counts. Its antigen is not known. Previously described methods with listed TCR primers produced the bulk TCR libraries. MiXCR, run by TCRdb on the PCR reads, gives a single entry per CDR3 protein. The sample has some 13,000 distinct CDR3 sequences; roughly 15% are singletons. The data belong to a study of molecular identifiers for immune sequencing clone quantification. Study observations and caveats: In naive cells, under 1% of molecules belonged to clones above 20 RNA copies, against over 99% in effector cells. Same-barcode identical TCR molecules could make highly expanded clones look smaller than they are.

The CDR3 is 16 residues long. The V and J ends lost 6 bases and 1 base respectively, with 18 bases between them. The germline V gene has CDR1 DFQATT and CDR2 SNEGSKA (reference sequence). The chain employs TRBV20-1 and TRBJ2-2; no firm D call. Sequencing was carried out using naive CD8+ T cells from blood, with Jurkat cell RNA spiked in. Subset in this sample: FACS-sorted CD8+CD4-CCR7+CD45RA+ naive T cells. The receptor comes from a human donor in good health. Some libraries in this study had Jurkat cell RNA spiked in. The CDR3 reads CSAPNPFMENTGELFF. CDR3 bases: TGCAGTGCACCGAATCCCTTTATGGAGAACACCGGGGAGCTGTTTTTT.